Listed below are T cell receptor beta chains from one sample, sequenced in a study of cytomegalovirus exposure and HLA in healthy donors. The method was immunoSEQ multiplex PCR; TCRdb's version includes in-frame clones alone and lacks a portion of them. The sample includes 200,000 to 250,000 clones, just over 75% of them seen just once. Sequenced input: PBMCs. The receptor source for this set is a man between 18 and 29 years old in good health and CMV-seronegative. The CDR3 runs from the conserved cysteine through the conserved F or W. The D gene is left open where the match is weak. Only some rows state a clone size, as once, few, many or a class for expanded clones.

>TRBD1|NA|TRBV6-5|TRBJ1-1
TGTGCCAGCAGTTACCAGGGGGGGAACACTGAAGCTTTCTTT
CASSYQGGNTEAFF
>TRBD1|NA|TRBV6-1|TRBJ1-2
TGTGCCAGCAGCCAAATTGGACAGGGGTACTATGGCTACACCTTC
CASSQIGQGYYGYTF
>NA|NA|TRBV7-8|TRBJ1-5
TGTGCCAGCAGCTCTGGACAGACTAGCAATCAGCCCCAGCATTTT
CASSSGQTSNQPQHF
>NA|NA|TRBV9|TRBJ1-5
TGTGCCAGCAGCGTAGGCTCAGTTAGCAATCAGCCCCAGCATTTT
CASSVGSVSNQPQHF
>TRBD1|NA|TRBV28|TRBJ1-5
TGTGCCAGCAGTCCCCGGACAGGGAGTCAGCCCCAGCATTTT
CASSPRTGSQPQHF
>TRBD2|NA|TRBV11-2|TRBJ2-2
TGTGCCAGCAGCAGAGGAGGACTAGCGGACACCGGGGAGCTGTTTTTT
CASSRGGLADTGELFF
>TRBD2|NA|TRBV12-5|TRBJ2-2
TGTGCTAGTGGTTTTTTTAGCGGGAGTGAGACCGGGGAGCTGTTTTTT
CASGFFSGSETGELFF
>TRBD1|once|TRBV5-1|TRBJ2-2
TGCGCCAGCAGCCGACAAAGGACAGGCGGTACCGCCGGGGAGCTGTTTTTT
CASSRQRTGGTAGELFF
>NA|NA|TRBV18|TRBJ2-2
TGTGCCAGCTCACGCGGGACGGGCGGGGAGCTGTTTTTT
CASSRGTGGELFF
>TRBD1|NA|TRBV23-1|TRBJ2-1
TGCGCCAGCAGTCATAGTCGGCACAGGGGTGCAAATGAGCAGTTCTTC
CASSHSRHRGANEQFF
>NA|once|TRBV28|TRBJ1-2
TGTGCCAGCAGTGCGCGGGGGGCCGGGACCGACTATGGCTACACCTTC
CASSARGAGTDYGYTF
>TRBD1|few|TRBV5-4|TRBJ2-2
TGTGCCAGCAGCTTGGAGACAGGGTCTACCGGGGAGCTGTTTTTT
CASSLETGSTGELFF
>TRBD2|NA|TRBV10-3|TRBJ2-7
TGTGCCATCAGTGAGTCTCTAGCGGGGAACTACGAGCAGTACTTC
CAISESLAGNYEQYF
>NA|NA|TRBV4-2|TRBJ2-2
TGTGCCAGCAGCCGAGACAGGGAGGACGGGGAGCTGTTTTTT
CASSRDREDGELFF
>TRBD2|NA|TRBV2|TRBJ2-7
TGTGCCAGCAGCACGGGGAGGGTTGCCTACGAGCAGTACTTC
CASSTGRVAYEQYF
>TRBD2|NA|TRBV11-2|TRBJ2-7
TGTGCCAGCAGCCGGGCGGGGGGAACCTACGAGCAGTACTTC
CASSRAGGTYEQYF
>NA|NA|TRBV10-2|TRBJ1-1
TGCGCCGTTGGGGGCGTAGGGAACACTGAAGCTTTCTTT
CAVGGVGNTEAFF